The T cell receptor (beta chain) described here comes from a study of T-cell reconstitution after alpha-beta-depleted transplantation in children. The study, taken as a whole, reports: A year post-transplant, T-cell counts and diversity derived mostly from newly produced T cells. Surviving recipient T cells and thymic progenitors produced the high day-60 TCRbeta diversity seen in some patients. Expanded graft clones numbering several hundred reportedly gave rise to alpha-beta T cells about two months after transplant.

The CDR3 is made up of 15 amino acids. The germline V gene has CDR1 KGHSH and CDR2 LQKENI. V dropped 5 bases and J dropped 6; count of bases not matched to a gene: 11. A TCRbeta library incorporating unique molecular identifiers was prepared. TCRdb processed the PCR reads anew with MiXCR; each CDR3 protein has one entry. The sample yields 330,000 or so distinct CDR3 sequences, roughly a tenth seen once. There are a few counts of this clonotype. Its specificity is not known. This receptor was taken from a boy younger than two with acute myeloid leukemia, due to receive a stem cell transplant. Sample: PBMCs, taken before TCRalphabeta/CD19-depleted stem cell transplant. The chain links TRBV18 to TRBJ1-1, with 8 positions matching TRBD1. CDR3 sequence reads: CASSSYPGGLPEAFF. The CDR3 DNA reads as TGTGCCAGCTCATCATATCCAGGGGGCCTCCCTGAAGCTTTCTTT.